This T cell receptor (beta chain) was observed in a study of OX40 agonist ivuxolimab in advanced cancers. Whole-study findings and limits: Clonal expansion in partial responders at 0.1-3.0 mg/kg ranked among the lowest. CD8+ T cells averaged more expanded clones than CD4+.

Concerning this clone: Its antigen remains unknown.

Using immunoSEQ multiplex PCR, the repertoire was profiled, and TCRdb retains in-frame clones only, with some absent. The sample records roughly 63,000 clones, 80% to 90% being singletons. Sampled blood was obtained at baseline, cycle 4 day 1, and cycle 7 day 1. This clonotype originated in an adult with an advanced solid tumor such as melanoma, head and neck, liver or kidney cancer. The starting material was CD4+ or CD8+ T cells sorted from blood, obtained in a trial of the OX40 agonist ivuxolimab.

As DNA, the CDR3 is TGTGCCAGCAGTTTTCTAGGGGGCGCTCCATCTGATGGCTACACCTTC. This gives the protein CASSFLGGAPSDGYTF. V usage is TRBV27 and J usage is TRBJ1-2; 7 nucleotides align to TRBD1. The CDR3 totals 16 residues. V gave up 3 bases and J gave up 6 bases; unmatched junction bases: 13. Germline V gives CDR1 MNHEY, CDR2 SMNVEV (reference sequence).